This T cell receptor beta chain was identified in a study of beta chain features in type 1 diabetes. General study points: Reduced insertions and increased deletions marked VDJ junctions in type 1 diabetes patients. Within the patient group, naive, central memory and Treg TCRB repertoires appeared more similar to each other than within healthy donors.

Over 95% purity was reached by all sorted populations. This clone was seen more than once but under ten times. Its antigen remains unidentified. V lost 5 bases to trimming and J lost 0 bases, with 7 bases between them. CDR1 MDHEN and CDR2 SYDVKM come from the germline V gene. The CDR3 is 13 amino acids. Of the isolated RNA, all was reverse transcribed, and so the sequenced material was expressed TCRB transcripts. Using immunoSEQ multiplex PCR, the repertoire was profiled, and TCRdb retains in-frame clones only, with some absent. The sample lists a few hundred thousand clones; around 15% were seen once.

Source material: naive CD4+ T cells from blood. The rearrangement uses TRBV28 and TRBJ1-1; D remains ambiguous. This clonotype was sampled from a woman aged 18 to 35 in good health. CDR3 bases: TGTGCCAGCAGTCCCGGGATGAACACTGAAGCTTTCTTT. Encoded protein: CASSPGMNTEAFF.